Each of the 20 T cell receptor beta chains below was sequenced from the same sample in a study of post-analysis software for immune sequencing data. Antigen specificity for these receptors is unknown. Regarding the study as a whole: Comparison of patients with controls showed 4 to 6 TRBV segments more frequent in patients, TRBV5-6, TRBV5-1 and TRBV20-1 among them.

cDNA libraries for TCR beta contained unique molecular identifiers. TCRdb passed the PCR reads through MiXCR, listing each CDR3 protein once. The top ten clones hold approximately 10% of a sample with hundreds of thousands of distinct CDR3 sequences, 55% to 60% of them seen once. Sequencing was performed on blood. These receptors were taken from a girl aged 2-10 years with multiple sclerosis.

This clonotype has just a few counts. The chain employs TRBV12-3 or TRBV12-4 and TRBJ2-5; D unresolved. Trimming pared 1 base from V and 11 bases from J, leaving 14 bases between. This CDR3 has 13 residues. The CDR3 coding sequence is TGTGCCAGCAGTTTAGACTCAGGTCTGGAGCAGTACTTC. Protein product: CASSLDSGLEQYF.

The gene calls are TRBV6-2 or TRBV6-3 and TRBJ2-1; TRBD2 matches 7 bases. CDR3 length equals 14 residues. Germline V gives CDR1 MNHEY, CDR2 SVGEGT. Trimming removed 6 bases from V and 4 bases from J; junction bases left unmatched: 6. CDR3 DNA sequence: TGTGCCAGCAGGACCCCAGCGGGGTACAATGAGCAGTTCTTC. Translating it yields CASRTPAGYNEQFF.

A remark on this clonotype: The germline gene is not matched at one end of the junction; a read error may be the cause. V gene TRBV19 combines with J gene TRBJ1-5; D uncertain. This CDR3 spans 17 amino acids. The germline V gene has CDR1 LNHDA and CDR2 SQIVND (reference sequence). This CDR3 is CASTASPSSFGNRPQHF. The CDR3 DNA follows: TGTGCCAGTACCGCGTCCCCTAGTTCCTTCGGGAATCGGCCCCAGCATTTT.

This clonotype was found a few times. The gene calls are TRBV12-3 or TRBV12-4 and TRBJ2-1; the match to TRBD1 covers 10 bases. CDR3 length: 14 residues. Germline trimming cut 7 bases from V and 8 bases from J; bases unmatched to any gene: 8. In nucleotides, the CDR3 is TGTGCCAGCACCGGACAGGGGGGGATCTATGAGCAGTTCTTC. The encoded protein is CASTGQGGIYEQFF.

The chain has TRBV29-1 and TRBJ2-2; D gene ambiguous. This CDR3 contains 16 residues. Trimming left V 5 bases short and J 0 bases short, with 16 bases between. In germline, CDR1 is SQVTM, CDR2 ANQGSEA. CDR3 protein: CSVRAAQPPNTGELFF. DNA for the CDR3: TGCAGCGTTAGGGCCGCGCAACCTCCGAACACCGGGGAGCTGTTTTTT.

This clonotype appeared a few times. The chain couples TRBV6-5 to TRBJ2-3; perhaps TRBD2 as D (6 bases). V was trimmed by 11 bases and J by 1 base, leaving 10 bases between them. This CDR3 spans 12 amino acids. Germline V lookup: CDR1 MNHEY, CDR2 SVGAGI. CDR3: CAAGPRTDTQYF. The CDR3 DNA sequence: TGTGCCGCGGGACCACGCACAGATACGCAGTATTTT.

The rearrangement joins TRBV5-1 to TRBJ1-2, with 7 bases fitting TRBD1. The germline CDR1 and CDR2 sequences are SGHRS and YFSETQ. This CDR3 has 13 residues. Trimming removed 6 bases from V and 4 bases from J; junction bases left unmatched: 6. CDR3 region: CASTFQGGYGYTF. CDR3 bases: TGCGCCAGCACCTTCCAGGGGGGCTATGGCTACACCTTC.

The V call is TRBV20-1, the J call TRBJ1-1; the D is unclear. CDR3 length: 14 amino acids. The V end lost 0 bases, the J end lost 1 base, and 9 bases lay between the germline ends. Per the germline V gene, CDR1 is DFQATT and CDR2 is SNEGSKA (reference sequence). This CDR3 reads CSARDIGPNTEAFF. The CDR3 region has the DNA TGCAGTGCTAGAGATATCGGCCCGAACACTGAAGCTTTCTTT.

CDR3 loop: CSAFDRRDEKLFF. The CDR3 nucleotides read TGCAGCGCGTTTGACCGGAGGGACGAAAAACTGTTTTTT. The chain carries TRBV29-1 and TRBJ1-4; D perhaps matches TRBD1 (5 bases). From germline, CDR1 is SQVTM and CDR2 ANQGSEA. This CDR3 region has 13 residues. Trimming removed 7 bases at V and 8 bases at J, with 17 bases between.

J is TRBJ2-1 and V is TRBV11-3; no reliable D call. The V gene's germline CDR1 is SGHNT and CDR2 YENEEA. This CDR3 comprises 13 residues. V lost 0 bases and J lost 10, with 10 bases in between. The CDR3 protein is CASSLDRVEEQFF. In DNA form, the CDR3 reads TGTGCCAGCAGCTTAGATAGGGTCGAGGAGCAGTTCTTC. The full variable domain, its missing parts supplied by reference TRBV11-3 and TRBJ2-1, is EAGVVQSPRYKIIEKKQPVAFWCNPISGHNTLYWYLQNLGQGPELLIRYENEEAVDDSQLPKDRFSAERLKGVDSTLKIQPAELGDSAVYLCASSLDRVEEQFFGPGTRLTVL.

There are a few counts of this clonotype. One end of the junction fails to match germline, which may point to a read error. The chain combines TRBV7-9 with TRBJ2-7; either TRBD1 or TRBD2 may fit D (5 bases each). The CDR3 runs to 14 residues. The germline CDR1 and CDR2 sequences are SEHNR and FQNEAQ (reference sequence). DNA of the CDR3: TGCGCCAGCAGCTTTGGGACCGGGCCCTACGAGCAGTACTTC. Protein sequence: CASSFGTGPYEQYF.

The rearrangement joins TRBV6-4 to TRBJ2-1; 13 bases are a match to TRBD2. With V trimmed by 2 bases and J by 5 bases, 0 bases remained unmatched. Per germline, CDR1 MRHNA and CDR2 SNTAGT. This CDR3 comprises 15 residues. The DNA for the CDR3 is TGTGCCAGCAGTGACGGGACTAGCGGGAACAATGAGCAGTTCTTC. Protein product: CASSDGTSGNNEQFF.

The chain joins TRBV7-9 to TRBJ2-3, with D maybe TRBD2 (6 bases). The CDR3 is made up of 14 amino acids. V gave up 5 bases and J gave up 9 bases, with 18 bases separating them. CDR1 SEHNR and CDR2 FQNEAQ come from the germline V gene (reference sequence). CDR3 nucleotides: TGTGCCAGCAGCCCGCGGGGAGAAATGCCGACGCAGTATTTT. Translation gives CASSPRGEMPTQYF.

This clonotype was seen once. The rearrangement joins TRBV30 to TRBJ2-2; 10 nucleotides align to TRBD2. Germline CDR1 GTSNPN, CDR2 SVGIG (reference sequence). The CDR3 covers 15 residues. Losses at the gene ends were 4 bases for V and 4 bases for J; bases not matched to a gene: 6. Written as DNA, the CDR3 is TGTGCCTGGACTCCTGTAGCGGGGGGCACCGGGGAGCTGTTTTTT. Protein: CAWTPVAGGTGELFF.

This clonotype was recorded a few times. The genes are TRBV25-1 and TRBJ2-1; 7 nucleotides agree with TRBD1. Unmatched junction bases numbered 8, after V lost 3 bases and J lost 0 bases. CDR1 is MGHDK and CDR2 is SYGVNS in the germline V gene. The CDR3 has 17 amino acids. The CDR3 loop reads CASSDKTGLSSYNEQFF. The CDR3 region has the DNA TGTGCCAGCAGTGACAAGACAGGGTTGAGCTCCTACAATGAGCAGTTCTTC.

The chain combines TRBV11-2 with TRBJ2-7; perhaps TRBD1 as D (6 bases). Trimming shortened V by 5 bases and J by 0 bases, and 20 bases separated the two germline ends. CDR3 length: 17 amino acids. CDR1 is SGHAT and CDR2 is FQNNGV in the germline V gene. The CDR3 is CASSAMARDKNSYEQYF. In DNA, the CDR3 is TGTGCCAGCAGCGCTATGGCCAGGGACAAAAACTCCTACGAGCAGTACTTC.

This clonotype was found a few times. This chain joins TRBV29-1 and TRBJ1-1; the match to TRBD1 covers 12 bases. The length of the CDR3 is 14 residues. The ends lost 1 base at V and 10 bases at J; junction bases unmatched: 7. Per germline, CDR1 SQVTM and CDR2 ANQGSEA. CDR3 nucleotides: TGCAGCGTTGAAGCTATCCCGGGACAGGGGGCAGCTTTCTTT. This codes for CSVEAIPGQGAAFF.

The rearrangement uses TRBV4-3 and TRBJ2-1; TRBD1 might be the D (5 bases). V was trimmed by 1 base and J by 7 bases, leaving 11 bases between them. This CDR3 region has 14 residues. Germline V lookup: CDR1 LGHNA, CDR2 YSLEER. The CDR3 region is CASSQGRGMNEQFF. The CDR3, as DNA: TGCGCCAGCAGCCAAGGAAGGGGAATGAATGAGCAGTTCTTC.

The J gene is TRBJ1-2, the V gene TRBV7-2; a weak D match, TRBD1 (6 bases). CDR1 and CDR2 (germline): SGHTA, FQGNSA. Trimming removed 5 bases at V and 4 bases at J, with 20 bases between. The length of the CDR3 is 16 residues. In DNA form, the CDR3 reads TGTGCCAGCAGCCAGAGGGGGGGCCAACTCGGCTATGGCTACACCTTC. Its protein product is CASSQRGGQLGYGYTF.

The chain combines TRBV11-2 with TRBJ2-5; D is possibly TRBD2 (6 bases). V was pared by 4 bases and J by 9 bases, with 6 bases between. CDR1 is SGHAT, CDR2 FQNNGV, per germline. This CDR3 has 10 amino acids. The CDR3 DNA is TGTGCCAGCAGCTCGGGGGCCCAGTACTTC. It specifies CASSSGAQYF.